A single sample gave rise to the 12 T cell receptor beta chains below, sequenced in a study of blood T cell repertoires in COVID-19 (dated by TCRdb to about 2020). Library prep was done by the immunoSEQ multiplex PCR assay. TCRdb's version of the immuneACCESS table is confined to in-frame rearrangements and falls short of the full clone set. An unresolved V gene accounts for under half of the shortfall where checked; the remainder is of unknown origin. This sample has some 40,000 clones in its table, and 70% to 90% of those were observed once. 2% to 2.5% of the sample goes to the ten largest clones. Sequenced material: peripheral blood. Receptors were obtained from a human donor in a cohort sampled during active COVID-19.

CDR3 protein: CASSIGKGQGRTDTQYF. CDR3 sequence (DNA): TGTGCCAGTAGTATAGGCAAAGGACAGGGCCGCACAGATACGCAGTATTTT. This chain uses TRBV19 with TRBJ2-3, with 8 bases that match TRBD1. Germline V gene lookup returns CDR1 LNHDA and CDR2 SQIVND (reference sequence). This CDR3 region has 17 residues. The V and J ends lost 1 base and 1 base, in that order; junction bases with no gene match: 7.

The chain combines TRBV19 with TRBJ2-7; TRBD1 matches at 7 bases. The CDR3 spans 14 residues. Germline trimming cut 5 bases from V and 4 bases from J; bases unmatched to any gene: 8. Per the germline V gene, CDR1 is LNHDA and CDR2 is SQIVND (reference sequence). DNA for the CDR3: TGTGCCAGTAGTTTCCAGGGGGACCGGTACGAGCAGTACTTC. It translates to CASSFQGDRYEQYF.

CDR3 nucleotide sequence: TGTGCCAGCAGCTTGGTAGGCCACGGGTCTGTTGGCTACACCTTC. Translating gives CASSLVGHGSVGYTF. The chain employs TRBV5-4 and TRBJ1-2; D unresolved. In germline, CDR1 is SGHNT, CDR2 YYREEE (reference sequence). V lost 0 bases and J 7 bases, leaving 16 bases between the germline ends. The CDR3 spans 15 residues.

V is TRBV27 and J is TRBJ2-6; D is ambiguous. The V gene's germline CDR1 is MNHEY and CDR2 SMNVEV (reference sequence). CDR3 length equals 14 residues. V lost 3 bases and J 9 bases, leaving 12 bases between the germline ends. Here the CDR3 reads CASSFRQDGNVLTF. The CDR3 nucleotides read TGTGCCAGCAGTTTTAGGCAGGATGGCAACGTCCTGACTTTC.

With regard to this clone: In the same sample, other DNA sequences code for this CDR3. The rearrangement links TRBV6-5 to TRBJ2-2; possible D gene TRBD2, 6 bases. In germline, CDR1 is MNHEY, CDR2 SVGAGI. The CDR3 extends over 14 amino acids. The V and J ends lost 8 bases and 0 bases respectively, with 10 bases between them. CDR3 residues: CASWAGTNTGELFF. CDR3 nucleotide sequence: TGTGCCAGCTGGGCGGGGACGAACACCGGGGAGCTGTTTTTT.

The V call is TRBV10-2, the J call TRBJ2-2; TRBD2 might be the D (7 bases). The germline CDR1 and CDR2 sequences are WSHSY and SAAADI. The CDR3 loop spans 17 amino acids. Trimming removed 6 bases at V and 2 bases at J, with 19 bases between. This CDR3 reads CASRPLLGGANTGELFF. The CDR3 nucleotides read TGCGCCAGCAGACCCCTCCTAGGGGGGGCTAACACCGGGGAGCTGTTTTTT.

This clone was counted between two and nine times. Other DNA sequences in this sample translate to the same CDR3. The chain joins TRBV5-1 to TRBJ1-1; the D gene is possibly TRBD1 (5 bases). Trimming stripped 1 base from V and 3 bases from J, with 7 bases between. The CDR3 runs to 13 residues. Germline assignment: CDR1 SGHRS and CDR2 YFSETQ. The CDR3 DNA reads as TGCGCCAGCAGCTTGAAACAGGACACTGAAGCTTTCTTT. This encodes CASSLKQDTEAFF.

This chain joins TRBV7-6 and TRBJ2-7; 10 nucleotides align to TRBD2. The CDR3 has 15 residues. Unmatched junction bases numbered 4, after V lost 5 bases and J lost 0 bases. Germline V gene data show CDR1 as SGHVS and CDR2 as FNYEAQ. In nucleotides, the CDR3 is TGTGCCAGCAGCGCCGGGACTAGCGCCTCCTACGAGCAGTACTTC. Amino acid sequence: CASSAGTSASYEQYF.

This chain uses TRBV19 with TRBJ2-7; 11 nucleotides align to TRBD2. Germline V gene data show CDR1 as LNHDA and CDR2 as SQIVND (reference sequence). The CDR3 covers 15 residues. J gave up 2 bases and V 4 bases, and 4 bases lay outside the gene matches. This chain's CDR3 is CASSTGLAATYEQYF. CDR3 nucleotides: TGTGCCAGTAGTACGGGACTAGCGGCCACCTACGAGCAGTACTTC.

This sequence joins TRBV5-1 and TRBJ2-1; 8 nucleotides agree with TRBD2. Trimming at V came to 4 bases and at J to 7 bases, leaving 16 bases not matched to a gene. Germline loops: CDR1 SGHRS, CDR2 YFSETQ. The CDR3 runs to 17 residues. The CDR3: CASSPDPGGAGLNEQFF. The CDR3, as DNA: TGCGCCAGCAGCCCGGACCCCGGGGGGGCAGGGTTGAATGAGCAGTTCTTC.

The chain carries TRBV7-3 and TRBJ1-3, with D perhaps TRBD1 (5 bases). Germline-derived CDR1 and CDR2 are SGHTA and FQGTGA. The CDR3 loop spans 16 amino acids. Between the trimmed V and J ends, which lost 6 bases and 3 bases, there was a span of 18 bases. CDR3 residues: CASRPPQDTYGNTIYF. As DNA, the CDR3 is TGTGCCAGCAGGCCCCCCCAGGACACTTATGGAAACACCATATATTTT.

The rearrangement joins TRBV10-1 to TRBJ2-1; 8 bases are a match to TRBD2. V lost 0 bases, J lost 6 bases, and 4 bases stayed unmatched. CDR3 size: 15 residues. CDR1 is WNHNN, CDR2 SYGVQD, per germline (reference sequence). The CDR3 loop reads CASSESGTSGNEQFF. CDR3 DNA: TGCGCCAGCAGTGAGTCGGGGACTAGTGGCAATGAGCAGTTCTTC.